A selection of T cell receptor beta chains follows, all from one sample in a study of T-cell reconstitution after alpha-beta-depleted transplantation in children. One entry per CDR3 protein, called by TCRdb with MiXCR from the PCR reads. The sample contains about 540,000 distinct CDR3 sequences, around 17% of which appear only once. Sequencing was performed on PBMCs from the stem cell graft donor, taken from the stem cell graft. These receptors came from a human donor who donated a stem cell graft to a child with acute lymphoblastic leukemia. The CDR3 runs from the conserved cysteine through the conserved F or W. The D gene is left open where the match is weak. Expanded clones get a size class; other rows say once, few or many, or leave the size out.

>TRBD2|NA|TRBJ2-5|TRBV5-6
CASTGEIGAGGPWGETQYF
TGTGCCAGCACGGGGGAGATTGGAGCGGGAGGGCCCTGGGGAGAGACCCAGTACTTC
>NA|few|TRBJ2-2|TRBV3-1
CASSLDREDPTGELFF
TGTGCCAGCAGCCTAGACAGGGAGGACCCCACCGGGGAGCTGTTTTTT
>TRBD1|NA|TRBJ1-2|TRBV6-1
CASGGTEGGYGYTF
TGTGCCAGCGGCGGGACAGAAGGCGGCTATGGCTACACCTTC
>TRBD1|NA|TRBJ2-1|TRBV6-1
CATWTGSVGEQFF
TGTGCCACCTGGACAGGGTCCGTCGGGGAGCAGTTCTTC
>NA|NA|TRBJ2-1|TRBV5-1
CASSQLGPQSYNEQFF
TGCGCCAGCAGTCAGCTCGGGCCCCAATCCTACAATGAGCAGTTCTTC
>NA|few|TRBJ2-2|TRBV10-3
CAISEWSSLVAGELFF
TGTGCCATCAGTGAGTGGAGTAGCTTGGTTGCCGGGGAGCTGTTTTTT
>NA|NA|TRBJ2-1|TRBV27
CASSLVERGNEQFF
TGTGCCAGCAGTTTGGTGGAAAGAGGCAATGAGCAGTTCTTC
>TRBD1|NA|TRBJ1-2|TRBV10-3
CAISGTEGGYGYTF
TGTGCCATCTCCGGGACAGAGGGGGGCTATGGCTACACCTTC
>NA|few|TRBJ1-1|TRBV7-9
CASSQTGRARIEAFF
TGTGCCAGCAGCCAAACAGGGAGGGCTAGGATTGAAGCTTTCTTT
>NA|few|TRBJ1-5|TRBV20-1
CSASDEMAQHF
TGCAGTGCTTCCGATGAGATGGCCCAGCATTTT
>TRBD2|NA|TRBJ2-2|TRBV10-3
CAISEGLAGVTGELFF
TGTGCCATCAGTGAAGGGCTAGCGGGAGTCACCGGGGAGCTGTTTTTT
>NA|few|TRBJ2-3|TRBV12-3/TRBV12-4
CASSSAQANTQYF
TGTGCCAGCAGTTCTGCCCAAGCTAATACGCAGTATTTT
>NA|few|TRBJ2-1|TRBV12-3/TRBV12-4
CASSLGPPYNEQFF
TGTGCCAGCAGTCTTGGGCCCCCCTACAATGAGCAGTTCTTC
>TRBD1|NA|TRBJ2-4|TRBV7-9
CASSSDRGKNIQYF
TGTGCCAGCAGCTCTGACAGGGGTAAAAACATTCAGTACTTC
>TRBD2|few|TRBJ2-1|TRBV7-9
CASSLVAGAGNEQFF
TGTGCCAGCAGCTTAGTAGCGGGAGCGGGGAATGAGCAGTTCTTC
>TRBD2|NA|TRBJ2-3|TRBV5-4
CASSLASGTSGRRPDTQYF
TGTGCCAGCAGCTTGGCCTCCGGGACTAGCGGGAGAAGGCCAGATACGCAGTATTTT
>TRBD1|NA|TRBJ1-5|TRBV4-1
CASSLIAGTGNQPQHF
TGCGCCAGCAGCTTGATCGCCGGGACAGGTAATCAGCCCCAGCATTTT
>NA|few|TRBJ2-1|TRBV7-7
CASSSGPLGEQFF
TGTGCCAGCAGCTCCGGCCCTTTAGGGGAGCAGTTCTTC
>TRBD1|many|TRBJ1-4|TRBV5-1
CASSLQGNSEKLFF
TGCGCCAGCAGCTTACAGGGGAATAGTGAAAAACTGTTTTTT
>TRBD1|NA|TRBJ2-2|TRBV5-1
CASDRGLDTGELFF
TGCGCCAGCGACAGGGGGCTGGACACCGGGGAGCTGTTTTTT
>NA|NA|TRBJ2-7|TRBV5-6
CASSFILSTEQYF
TGTGCCAGCAGCTTTATCCTGTCGACCGAGCAGTACTTC
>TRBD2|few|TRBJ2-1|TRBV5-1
CASSLVNSGGDNEQFF
TGCGCCAGCAGCTTGGTTAATAGCGGGGGGGACAATGAGCAGTTCTTC
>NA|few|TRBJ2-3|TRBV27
CASKVGDADTQYF
TGTGCCAGCAAGGTGGGAGACGCGGATACGCAGTATTTT